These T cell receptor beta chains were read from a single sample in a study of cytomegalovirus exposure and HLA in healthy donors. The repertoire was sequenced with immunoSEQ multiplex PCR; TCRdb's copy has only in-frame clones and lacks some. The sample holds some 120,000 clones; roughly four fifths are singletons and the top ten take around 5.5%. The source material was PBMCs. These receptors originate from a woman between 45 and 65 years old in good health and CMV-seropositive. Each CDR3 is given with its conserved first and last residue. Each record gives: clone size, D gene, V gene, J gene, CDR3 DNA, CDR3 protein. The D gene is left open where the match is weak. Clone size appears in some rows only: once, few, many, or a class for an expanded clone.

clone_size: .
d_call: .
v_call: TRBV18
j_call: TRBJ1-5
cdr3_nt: TGTGCCAGCTCACCGGGCCTTACGGCAGCTCGCGTCGGAATTGGGCCCCAGCATTTT
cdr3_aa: CASSPGLTAARVGIGPQHF

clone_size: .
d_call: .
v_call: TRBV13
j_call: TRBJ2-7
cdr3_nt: TGTGCCAGCAGCTCGTTAACCTACGAGCAGTACTTC
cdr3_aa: CASSSLTYEQYF

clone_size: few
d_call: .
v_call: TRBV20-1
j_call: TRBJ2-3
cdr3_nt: TGCAGTGCTAGAGGACTAGATACGCAGTATTTT
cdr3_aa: CSARGLDTQYF

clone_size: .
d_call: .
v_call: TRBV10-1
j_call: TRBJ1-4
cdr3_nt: TGCGCCAGCAGTGAGGGACAGTCAGCTAATGAAAAACTGTTTTTT
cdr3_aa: CASSEGQSANEKLFF

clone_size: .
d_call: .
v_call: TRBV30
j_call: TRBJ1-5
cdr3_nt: TGTGCCTGGGGGGGGAGCAATCAGCCCCAGCATTTT
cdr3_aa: CAWGGSNQPQHF

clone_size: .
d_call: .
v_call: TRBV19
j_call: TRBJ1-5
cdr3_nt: TGTGCCAGTAGTATAGATCATGCCAGTAGCAATCAGCCCCAGCATTTT
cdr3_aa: CASSIDHASSNQPQHF

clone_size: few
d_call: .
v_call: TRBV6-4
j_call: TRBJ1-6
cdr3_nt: TGTGCCAGCAGTGAACAGGGTGCACATTCACCCCTCCACTTT
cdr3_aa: CASSEQGAHSPLHF

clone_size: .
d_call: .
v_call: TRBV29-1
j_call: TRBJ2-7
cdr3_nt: TGCAGCGTTGAAGGACGGGGATCCTACGAGCAGTACTTC
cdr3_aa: CSVEGRGSYEQYF

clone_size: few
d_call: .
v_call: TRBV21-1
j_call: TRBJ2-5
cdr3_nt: TGTGCCAGCAGCAAAAGGGGACAGCCAAAAGAGACCCAGTACTTC
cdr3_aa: CASSKRGQPKETQYF

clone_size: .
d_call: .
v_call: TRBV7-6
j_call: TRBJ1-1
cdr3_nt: TGTGCCAGCAGCTTAGCCCCCCGGGGGAGCACTGAAGCTTTCTTT
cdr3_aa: CASSLAPRGSTEAFF

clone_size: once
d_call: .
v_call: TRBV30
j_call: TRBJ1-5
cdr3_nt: TGTGCCTGGAGCGTCTTGGGAGAGGGCAGTCAGCCCCAGCATTTT
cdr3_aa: CAWSVLGEGSQPQHF

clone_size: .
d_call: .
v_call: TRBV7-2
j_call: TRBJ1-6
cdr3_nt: TGTGCCAGCAGCTTTCCGTGGGGCACGGATTCACCCCTCCACTTT
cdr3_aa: CASSFPWGTDSPLHF

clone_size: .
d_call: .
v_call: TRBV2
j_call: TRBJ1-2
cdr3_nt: TGTGCCAGGGGGGGTCCCCCTGATACCTTTAACTATGGCTACACCTTC
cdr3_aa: CARGGPPDTFNYGYTF

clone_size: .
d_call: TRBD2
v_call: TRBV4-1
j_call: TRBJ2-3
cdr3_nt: TGCGCCAGCAGCCAAGATATAGCGGGGGGGCCGCTTCAATACGGTACGCAGTATTTT
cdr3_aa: CASSQDIAGGPLQYGTQYF

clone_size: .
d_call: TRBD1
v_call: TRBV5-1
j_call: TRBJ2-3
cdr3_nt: TGCGCCAGCAGCCTTGGGACAGCACCCACAGATACGCAGTATTTT
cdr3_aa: CASSLGTAPTDTQYF

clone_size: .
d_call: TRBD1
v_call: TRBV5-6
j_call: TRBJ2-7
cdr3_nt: TGTGCCAGCAGAACCGGGACAGGGGTCTACGAGCAGTACTTC
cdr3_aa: CASRTGTGVYEQYF

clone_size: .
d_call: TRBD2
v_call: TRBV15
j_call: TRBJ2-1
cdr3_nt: TGTGCCACCAGCAGAGGCAGCGGGGGGACCGACAATGAGCAGTTCTTC
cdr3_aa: CATSRGSGGTDNEQFF

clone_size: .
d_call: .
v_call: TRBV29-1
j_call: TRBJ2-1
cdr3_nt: TGCAGCGTCCCCGAGGGCGCTTCCTACAATGAGCAGTTCTTC
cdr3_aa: CSVPEGASYNEQFF

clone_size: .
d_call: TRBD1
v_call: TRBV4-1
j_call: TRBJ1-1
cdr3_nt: TGCGCCAGCAGCCAGGACTGGGGGACAGGGGCTTTCTTT
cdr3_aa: CASSQDWGTGAFF

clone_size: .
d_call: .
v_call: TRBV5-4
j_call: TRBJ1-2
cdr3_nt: TGTGCCAGCAGCTTGAGACTTGTTGGCTACACCTTC
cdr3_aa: CASSLRLVGYTF

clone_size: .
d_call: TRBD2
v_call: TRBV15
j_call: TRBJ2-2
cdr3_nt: TGTGCCACCAGCAGGGGACTAGCGGACAACACCGGGGAGCTGTTTTTT
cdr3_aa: CATSRGLADNTGELFF

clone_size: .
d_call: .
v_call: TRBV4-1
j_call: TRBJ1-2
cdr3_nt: TGCGCCAGCAGCCAAGATCGGGCAGGGTTCGGGGGCTACACCTTC
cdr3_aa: CASSQDRAGFGGYTF

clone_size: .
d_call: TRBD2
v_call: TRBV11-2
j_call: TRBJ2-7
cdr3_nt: TGTGCCAGCAGCTTCCTAGCGGAGGCCTACGAGCAGTACTTC
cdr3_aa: CASSFLAEAYEQYF

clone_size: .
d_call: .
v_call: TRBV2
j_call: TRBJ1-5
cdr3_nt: TGTGCCAGCGGACTAGAGGGCCCCCTGACTTCGCCCCAGCATTTT
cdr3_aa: CASGLEGPLTSPQHF

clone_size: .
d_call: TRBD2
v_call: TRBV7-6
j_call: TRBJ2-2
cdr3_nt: TGTGCCAGCAGCTACCGGACTAGCGGGGGGGTCGGGACCGGGGAGCTGTTTTTT
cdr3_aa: CASSYRTSGGVGTGELFF

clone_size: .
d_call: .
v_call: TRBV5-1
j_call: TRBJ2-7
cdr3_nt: TGCGCCAGCAGCTTGGACGGGGGGCCTCTCTACGAGCAGTACTTC
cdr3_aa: CASSLDGGPLYEQYF

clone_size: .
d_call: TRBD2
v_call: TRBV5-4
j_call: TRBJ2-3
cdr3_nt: TGTGCCAGCAGCTTGGCCGGGGGGGGCGGAAGGGGAGATACGCAGTATTTT
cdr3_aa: CASSLAGGGGRGDTQYF

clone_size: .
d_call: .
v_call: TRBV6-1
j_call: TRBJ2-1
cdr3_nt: TGTGCCAGCAGACCTGTTCGGAGCTCCTACAATGAGCAGTTCTTC
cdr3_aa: CASRPVRSSYNEQFF

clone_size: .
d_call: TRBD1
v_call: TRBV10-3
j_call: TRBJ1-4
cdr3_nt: TGTGCCACTTTACAGGGGTTTGGTGAAAAACTGTTTTTT
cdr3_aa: CATLQGFGEKLFF

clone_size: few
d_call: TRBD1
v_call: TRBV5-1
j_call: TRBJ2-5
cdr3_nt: TGCGCCAGCAGCGGGACAGGGCTCCAAGAGACCCAGTACTTC
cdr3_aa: CASSGTGLQETQYF

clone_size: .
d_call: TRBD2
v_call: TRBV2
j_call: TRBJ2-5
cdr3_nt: TGTGCCAGCAGTGTGAGCCGCGGGGGGCAAGAGACCCAGTACTTC
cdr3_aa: CASSVSRGGQETQYF

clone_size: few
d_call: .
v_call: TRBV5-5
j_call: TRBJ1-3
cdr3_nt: TGTGCCAGCAGCCTAACAGGCCCTGGAAACACCATATATTTT
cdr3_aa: CASSLTGPGNTIYF

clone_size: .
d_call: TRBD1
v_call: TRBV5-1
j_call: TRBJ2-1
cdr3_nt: TGCGCCAGCAGCCCAAGGACAGGGCCAAATGAGCAGTTCTTC
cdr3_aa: CASSPRTGPNEQFF

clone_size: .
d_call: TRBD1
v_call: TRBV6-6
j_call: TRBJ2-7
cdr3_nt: TGTGCCAGCAGCAGGACAGGGGCCGAGCAGTACTTC
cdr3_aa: CASSRTGAEQYF

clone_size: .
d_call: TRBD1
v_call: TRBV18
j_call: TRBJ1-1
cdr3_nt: TGTGCCAGCTCACCAGAGACAGGGGGCGCGGGTGTAGCTTTCTTT
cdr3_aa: CASSPETGGAGVAFF

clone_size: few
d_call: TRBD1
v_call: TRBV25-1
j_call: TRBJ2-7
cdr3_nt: TGTGCCAGCAGTGACCCAGGGGGCGGCGACGAGCAGTACTTC
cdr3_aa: CASSDPGGGDEQYF

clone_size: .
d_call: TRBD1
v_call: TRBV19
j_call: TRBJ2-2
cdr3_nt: TGTGCCAGTAGCCGCGGGACAGGGCTTTTTACCGGGGAGCTGTTTTTT
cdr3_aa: CASSRGTGLFTGELFF

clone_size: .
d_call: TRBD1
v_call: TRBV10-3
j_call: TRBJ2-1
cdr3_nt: TGTGCCATCAGTGAGCTGGACAGGGAGCAGTTCTTC
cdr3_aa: CAISELDREQFF

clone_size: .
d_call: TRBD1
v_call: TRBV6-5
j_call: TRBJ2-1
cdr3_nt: TGTGCCAGCAGTTACACCACGGGACAGGGGAACAATGAGCAGTTCTTC
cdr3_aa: CASSYTTGQGNNEQFF

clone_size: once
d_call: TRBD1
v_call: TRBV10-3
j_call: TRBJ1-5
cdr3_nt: TGTGCCACCCAAGGGGGACAGGGCAATCAGCCCCAGCATTTT
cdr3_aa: CATQGGQGNQPQHF

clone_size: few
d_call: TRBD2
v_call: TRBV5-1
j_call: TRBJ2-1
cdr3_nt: TGCGCCAGCAGCTTGGGCGTTAGCGGGGGGTTGGGGCAGTTCTTC
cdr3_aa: CASSLGVSGGLGQFF

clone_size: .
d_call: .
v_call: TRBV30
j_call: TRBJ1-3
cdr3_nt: TGTGCCTGGAGCTATTCTGGAAACACCATATATTTT
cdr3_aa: CAWSYSGNTIYF

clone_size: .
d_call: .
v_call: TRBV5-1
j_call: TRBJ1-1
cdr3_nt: TGCGCCAGCAGCGCCCAGGGGCCCACTGAAGCTTTCTTT
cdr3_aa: CASSAQGPTEAFF

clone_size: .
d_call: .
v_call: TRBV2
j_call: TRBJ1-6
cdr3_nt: TGTGCCAGCAACGGGAGGAATTCACCCCTCCACTTT
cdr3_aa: CASNGRNSPLHF

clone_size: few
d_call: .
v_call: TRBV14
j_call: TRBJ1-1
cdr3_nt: TGTGCCAGCAGCCAAGCCGGGAGCCACACTGAAGCTTTCTTT
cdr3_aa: CASSQAGSHTEAFF